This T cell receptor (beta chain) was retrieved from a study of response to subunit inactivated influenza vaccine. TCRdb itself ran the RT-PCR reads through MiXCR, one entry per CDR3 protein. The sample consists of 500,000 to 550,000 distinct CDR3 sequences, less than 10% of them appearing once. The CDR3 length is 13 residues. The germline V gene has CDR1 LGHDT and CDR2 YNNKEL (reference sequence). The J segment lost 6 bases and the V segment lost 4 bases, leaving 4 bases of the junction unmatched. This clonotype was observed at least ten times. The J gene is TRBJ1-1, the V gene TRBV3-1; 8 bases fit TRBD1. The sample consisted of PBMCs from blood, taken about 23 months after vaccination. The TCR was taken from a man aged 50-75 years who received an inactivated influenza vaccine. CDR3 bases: TGTGCCAGCAGCCCGGACAGGGCCGCTGAAGCTTTCTTT. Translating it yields CASSPDRAAEAFF.